This section outlines one TCR beta chain sequence together with its context. A far larger clone is just one base off, so this is likely a read error. Caucasian adults residing in Nashville, Tennessee made up all the donors. The CDR3 contains 13 residues. Germline V lookup: CDR1 GTSNPN, CDR2 SVGIG (reference sequence). With 5 bases removed from V and 0 bases from J, the gap between germline ends came to 10 bases. Data came from immunoSEQ multiplex PCR; TCRdb stores just in-frame clones and leaves some out. The repertoire has 450,000 to 600,000 clones, around 79% of them found once; the top ten carry roughly 12%. The data originate from a study of shared clonotypes between healthy human individuals.

The chain is built from TRBV30 and TRBJ1-1; D ambiguous. Specimen: PBMCs. This sequence originates from a woman aged 35 to 49 in good health. Some clones in this sample may be carry-over from other donors' samples. The CDR3 bases are TGTGCCTGGGAGGGAAACGTGAACACTGAAGCTTTCTTT. Translation: CAWEGNVNTEAFF.